Each of the 31 T cell receptor beta chains below was sequenced from the same sample in a study of identical twins. TCRdb re-called the 5' RACE reads with MiXCR, one entry per CDR3 protein. The table shows hundreds of thousands of distinct CDR3 sequences, with 7% to 8.5% occurring only once. Another study also made use of these data, one on yellow fever vaccine responses in identical twins.

Sequencing input: CD8+ T cells sorted from blood. These receptors all come from a woman between 18 and 29 years old in good health.

This sequence joins TRBV4-1 and TRBJ2-4; 8 bases line up with TRBD2. The CDR3 covers 20 residues. V gave up 0 bases and J gave up 0 bases; unmatched junction bases: 13. The germline V gene has CDR1 MGHRA and CDR2 YSYEKL. The CDR3 is CASSQEELLGGELAKNIQYF. The CDR3 coding sequence is TGCGCCAGCAGCCAAGAGGAGCTCCTCGGGGGGGAACTAGCCAAAAACATTCAGTACTTC.

The V call is TRBV5-1, the J call TRBJ2-7, with 11 bases lining up with TRBD2. The CDR3 has 18 amino acids. Germline CDR1 and CDR2: SGHRS and YFSETQ. Unmatched junction bases numbered 14, after V lost 4 bases and J lost 2 bases. The CDR3 sequence is CASSPDQRLAGPTYEQYV. The CDR3 nucleotides read TGCGCCAGCAGCCCGGACCAACGACTAGCGGGGCCTACCTACGAGCAGTACGTC.

The chain uses TRBV3-1 and TRBJ2-3, with TRBD1 matching over 10 bases. Germline V gene data show CDR1 as LGHDT and CDR2 as YNNKEL (reference sequence). The V gene end was trimmed by 0 bases and the J gene end by 5 bases; junction bases not matched to a gene: 8. The CDR3 has 17 amino acids. CDR3 in amino acids: CASSQEGTGDLRDTQYF. The DNA for the CDR3 is TGTGCCAGCAGCCAAGAGGGGACAGGGGACTTACGAGATACGCAGTATTTT.

This clonotype was detected ten times or more. The rearrangement uses TRBV27 and TRBJ1-1, with 7 bases matching TRBD1. J was trimmed by 6 bases and V by 6 bases; bases with no gene match: 1. This CDR3 has 11 residues. Germline CDR1 is MNHEY and CDR2 is SMNVEV (reference sequence). The CDR3 is CASSRGAEAFF. The CDR3 coding sequence is TGTGCCAGCAGCAGGGGGGCTGAAGCTTTCTTT.

This clonotype was counted a few times. The chain joins TRBV5-1 to TRBJ2-3; 14 positions agree with TRBD2. The CDR3 extends over 15 amino acids. Looked up from germline, CDR1 is SGHRS and CDR2 is YFSETQ. The ends lost 9 bases at V and 6 bases at J; junction bases unmatched: 9. This CDR3 is CATARLAGGRDTQYF. The DNA for the CDR3 is TGCGCCACCGCTCGACTAGCGGGGGGGCGGGATACGCAGTATTTT.

The chain joins TRBV19 to TRBJ1-2; TRBD1 agrees at 7 bases. The CDR3 totals 14 residues. V was pared by 2 bases and J by 5 bases, with 5 bases of the junction left unmatched. Germline V gene sequence: CDR1 LNHDA, CDR2 SQIVND (reference sequence). CDR3 in amino acids: CASSISGQIYGYTF. The CDR3 DNA reads TGTGCCAGTAGTATATCGGGACAGATATATGGCTACACCTTC.

This clonotype appeared a few times. V and J are TRBV28 and TRBJ2-2, with a possible D match to TRBD2 (6 bases). Trimming stripped 2 bases from V and 4 bases from J, with 8 bases between. Germline assignment: CDR1 MDHEN and CDR2 SYDVKM. This CDR3 region has 14 residues. CDR3: CASSLGGTTGELFF. CDR3 DNA: TGTGCCAGCAGTTTAGGGGGGACCACCGGGGAGCTGTTTTTT.

This clonotype was seen only a few times. This sequence joins TRBV7-9 and TRBJ2-7, with TRBD2 identical over 7 bases. V gave up 0 bases and J gave up 4 bases; unmatched junction bases: 6. The CDR3 is 15 amino acids. The germline V gene has CDR1 SEHNR and CDR2 FQNEAQ (reference sequence). CDR3 sequence reads: CASSLAWRGRYEQYV. CDR3 nucleotide sequence: TGTGCCAGCAGCTTAGCATGGCGGGGGAGGTACGAGCAGTACGTC.

This clonotype was observed many times. The rearrangement links TRBV28 to TRBJ2-1; 8 bases fit TRBD1. The trim removed 3 bases at V and 9 bases at J, leaving 7 bases unmatched. The CDR3 sequence is 14 residues long. Per germline, CDR1 MDHEN and CDR2 SYDVKM. CDR3 sequence (DNA): TGTGCCAGCAGTTTCGAGACAGGGGTAGGTGAGCAGTTCTTC. Translating gives CASSFETGVGEQFF.

This clonotype was counted at least ten times. V usage is TRBV25-1 and J usage is TRBJ1-1; the D gene is possibly TRBD1 (5 bases). Germline V gene sequence: CDR1 MGHDK, CDR2 SYGVNS. Trimming pared 3 bases from V and 2 bases from J, leaving 22 bases between. This CDR3 contains 18 residues. CDR3 amino acids: CASSEDPLEQGYNTEAFF. The CDR3 DNA reads TGTGCCAGCAGTGAGGATCCATTGGAGCAGGGCTATAACACTGAAGCTTTCTTT.

In this sample, this clonotype turned up a few times. CDR3 DNA: TGTGCCACCAGCAGAGGGACGGGGGCCGGGGAGCTGTTTTTT. This encodes CATSRGTGAGELFF. The chain recombines TRBV15 with TRBJ2-2, with D tentatively TRBD2 (6 bases). The CDR3 runs 14 residues. V was trimmed by 1 base and J by 6 bases, leaving 9 bases between them. Germline V lookup: CDR1 LNHNV, CDR2 YYDKDF (reference sequence). The entire variable domain, with the rest obtained from reference TRBV15 and TRBJ2-2, is as follows: DAMVIQNPRYQVTQFGKPVTLSCSQTLNHNVMYWYQQKSSQAPKLLFHYYDKDFNNEADTPDNFQSRRPNTSFCFLDIRSPGLGDTAMYLCATSRGTGAGELFFGEGSRLTVL.

This clonotype was picked up many times. The V gene is TRBV27, the J gene TRBJ1-4; 10 bases agree with TRBD1. The V segment lost 6 bases and the J segment 6 bases; nucleotides outside the gene matches: 7. This CDR3 region has 15 residues. CDR1 MNHEY and CDR2 SMNVEV come from the germline V gene (reference sequence). The CDR3 nucleotides read TGTGCCAGCAGCACCTTCGGGACAGGGGATGAAAAACTGTTTTTT. This sequence encodes CASSTFGTGDEKLFF.

This clonotype was counted a few times. V and J are TRBV15 and TRBJ1-1, with 7 bases that match TRBD1. From germline, CDR1 is LNHNV and CDR2 YYDKDF (reference sequence). This CDR3 is built from 15 residues. Trimming took 2 bases from V and 6 from J; bases not matched to a gene: 9. In nucleotides, the CDR3 is TGTGCCACCAGCAGATCCCGGGACAGCGTATCTGAAGCTTTCTTT. Protein sequence: CATSRSRDSVSEAFF.

Details on this clonotype: Given a much more abundant clone one base away, this may be a read error. J is TRBJ1-5 and V is TRBV28; no definite D call. The length of the CDR3 is 13 residues. CDR1 is MDHEN, CDR2 SYDVKM, per germline. DNA of the CDR3: TGTGCCAGCAGTTTTGGTAGGAACCAGCCCCATCATTTT. Translating gives CASSFGRNQPHHF. Full variable domain (remainder filled in from reference TRBV28 and TRBJ1-5): DVKVTQSSRYLVKRTGEKVFLECVQDMDHENMFWYRQDPGLGLRLIYFSYDVKMKEKGDIPEGYSVSREKKERFSLILESASTNQTSMYLCASSFGRNQPHHFGDGTRLSIL.

The rearrangement links TRBV5-1 to TRBJ2-6, with 7 positions matching TRBD1. Germline V gene lookup returns CDR1 SGHRS and CDR2 YFSETQ. Trimming at V came to 4 bases and at J to 2 bases, leaving 15 bases not matched to a gene. The CDR3 extends over 19 amino acids. This chain's CDR3 is CASSGSPGQNSPGANVLTF. CDR3 nucleotides: TGCGCCAGCAGCGGCAGTCCGGGACAGAACTCTCCTGGGGCCAACGTCCTGACTTTC. Filled out from reference TRBV5-1 and TRBJ2-6, the complete variable domain reads KAGVTQTPRYLIKTRGQQVTLSCSPISGHRSVSWYQQTPGQGLQFLFEYFSETQRNKGNFPGRFSGRQFSNSRSEMNVSTLELGDSALYLCASSGSPGQNSPGANVLTFGAGSRLTVL.

The chain is built from TRBV13 and TRBJ2-1; no clear D. The germline V gene has CDR1 PRHDT and CDR2 FYEKMQ (reference sequence). V was shortened by 5 bases and J by 5 bases, with 10 bases between the two germline ends. This CDR3 spans 13 amino acids. This chain's CDR3 is CASSPPAHNEQFF. The CDR3, as DNA: TGTGCCAGCAGCCCCCCGGCCCACAATGAGCAGTTCTTC. The variable domain in full, with the rest retrieved from reference TRBV13 and TRBJ2-1, is AAGVIQSPRHLIKEKRETATLKCYPIPRHDTVYWYQQGPGQDPQFLISFYEKMQSDKGSIPDRFSAQQFSDYHSELNMSSLELGDSALYFCASSPPAHNEQFFGPGTRLTVL.

The V call is TRBV13, the J call TRBJ2-1; D tentatively reads TRBD1 or TRBD2 (5 bases each). V was clipped by 0 bases and J by 5 bases, with 8 bases between them. The CDR3 has 14 residues. CDR1 is PRHDT, CDR2 FYEKMQ, per germline (reference sequence). DNA of the CDR3: TGTGCCAGCAGCTTAGGCGGGACGGACAATGAGCAGTTCTTC. This encodes CASSLGGTDNEQFF.

The CDR3 coding sequence is TGTGCCAGCATGGCCAATGAGCAGTTCTTC. This encodes CASMANEQFF. This chain joins TRBV2 and TRBJ2-1, with D hard to call. Trimming took off 7 bases at V and 6 bases at J, with 4 bases between the two ends. Germline V CDR1 and CDR2: SNHLY, FYNNEI. The CDR3 is 10 residues long.

This clonotype has at least ten counts. The rearrangement joins TRBV7-6 to TRBJ2-1, with 10 bases fitting TRBD2. In germline, CDR1 is SGHVS, CDR2 FNYEAQ. This CDR3 comprises 17 residues. After removal of 1 base from V and 4 bases from J, the junction contained 7 bases not matched to a gene. The CDR3 nucleotides read TGTGCCAGCAGCTTAGGGGGGGGGACTAGCGTATACAATGAGCAGTTCTTC. Translated, it gives CASSLGGGTSVYNEQFF.

The table lists this clonotype with many counts. The chain joins TRBV13 to TRBJ2-7; D possibly matches TRBD1 or TRBD2 (5 bases each). Trimming left V 4 bases short and J 4 bases short, with 17 bases between. This CDR3 is built from 15 residues. Germline V CDR1 and CDR2: PRHDT, FYEKMQ (reference sequence). The CDR3 bases are TGTGCCAGCAGCTCTGGGGCTAGCATCTGGTACGAGCAGTACTTC. This gives the protein CASSSGASIWYEQYF.

This clonotype was detected only a few times. J is TRBJ2-1 and V is TRBV20-1; 8 bases map to TRBD2. This CDR3 comprises 16 residues. Germline CDR1 reads DFQATT; CDR2 reads SNEGSKA (reference sequence). V shed 1 base and J 3 bases; nucleotides not matched to a gene: 8. CDR3 in amino acids: CSARASGSPLYNEQFF. Here the CDR3 DNA reads TGCAGTGCTAGAGCAAGCGGGAGTCCCCTCTACAATGAGCAGTTCTTC.

This clonotype was found many times. The chain is built from TRBV29-1 and TRBJ2-7; 14 bases agree with TRBD2. The trim removed 7 bases at V and 3 bases at J, leaving 8 bases unmatched. The CDR3 is 15 residues long. The germline V gene encodes CDR1 SQVTM and CDR2 ANQGSEA. The chain's CDR3 is CSASGTSGSIYEQYF. The CDR3 nucleotides are TGCAGCGCCTCAGGGACTAGCGGGAGTATCTACGAGCAGTACTTC.

This clonotype was picked up many times. The chain recombines TRBV4-1 with TRBJ1-1; a possible D gene is TRBD1 (5 bases). Germline V gene sequence: CDR1 MGHRA, CDR2 YSYEKL. The ends were cut back, 3 bases at V and 2 bases at J, with 10 bases in the middle. The CDR3 loop spans 14 amino acids. The CDR3 DNA follows: TGCGCCAGCAGCCAGAAGACAGTTAACACTGAAGCTTTCTTT. Translation gives CASSQKTVNTEAFF.

The chain couples TRBV5-5 to TRBJ2-1, with D possibly being TRBD2 (6 bases). The V and J ends lost 4 bases and 2 bases respectively, with 16 bases between them. From germline, CDR1 is SGHKS and CDR2 YYEKEE (reference sequence). The length of the CDR3 is 16 residues. CDR3 in DNA: TGTGCCAGCAGCGTGGAGCGGGTCATTCCCTACAATGAGCAGTTCTTC. This gives the protein CASSVERVIPYNEQFF.

This clonotype was seen only a few times. The chain recombines TRBV11-2 with TRBJ2-6, with D possibly matching TRBD2 (6 bases). This CDR3 contains 15 residues. The V end lost 7 bases, the J end lost 0 bases, and 10 bases lay between the germline ends. Germline loops: CDR1 SGHAT, CDR2 FQNNGV. CDR3 region: CASIKRVSGANVLTF. The DNA of the CDR3 is TGTGCCAGCATTAAGCGGGTCTCTGGGGCCAACGTCCTGACTTTC.

In its sample, this clonotype was seen a few times. This chain uses TRBV7-9 with TRBJ2-7; D is possibly TRBD1 (6 bases). With 5 bases removed from V and 3 bases from J, the gap between germline ends came to 14 bases. Germline CDR1 reads SEHNR; CDR2 reads FQNEAQ (reference sequence). The CDR3 runs to 14 residues. The CDR3 is CASSIDRKNYEQYF. CDR3 nucleotides: TGTGCCAGCAGCATCGACAGGAAGAACTACGAGCAGTACTTC.

Many counts were recorded for this clonotype. The rearrangement joins TRBV6-1 to TRBJ1-5, with a tentative D call TRBD1 (5 bases). Trimming stripped 2 bases from V and 2 bases from J, with 16 bases between. The CDR3 covers 17 residues. Germline CDR1 is MNHNS and CDR2 is SASEGT. CDR3 residues: CASSEWKGERGNQPQHF. The CDR3 DNA reads TGTGCCAGCAGTGAATGGAAAGGGGAAAGGGGCAATCAGCCCCAGCATTTT.

There are many counts of this clonotype. The CDR3, as DNA: TGTGCCAGCAGTCAAGGACTAGCGGTGTACAATGAGCAGTTCTTC. It is translated as CASSQGLAVYNEQFF. This chain joins TRBV12-3 or TRBV12-4 and TRBJ2-1; 10 bases align to TRBD2. This CDR3 region has 15 residues. V dropped 5 bases and J dropped 4; count of bases not matched to a gene: 5.

In its sample, this clonotype was seen many times. This chain connects TRBV24-1 to TRBJ1-5; D remains unclear. Germline CDR1 is KGHDR and CDR2 is SFDVKD. This CDR3 spans 15 amino acids. Trimming shortened V by 2 bases and J by 4 bases, and 11 bases separated the two germline ends. The CDR3 is CATSDWRDPNQPQHF. Here the CDR3 DNA reads TGTGCCACCAGTGATTGGCGGGATCCGAATCAGCCCCAGCATTTT.

There are a few counts of this clonotype. The chain carries TRBV28 and TRBJ2-1; D is uncertain. This CDR3 has 11 amino acids. The V end was cut by 7 bases, the J end by 7 bases, with 8 bases between. The germline gives CDR1 MDHEN, CDR2 SYDVKM. CDR3 sequence: CASNYPNEQFF. The CDR3 DNA is TGTGCCAGCAACTATCCGAATGAGCAGTTCTTC.

This clonotype was counted ten times or more. The chain joins TRBV6-5 to TRBJ1-5; the match to TRBD1 covers 7 bases. There are 15 residues in the CDR3. CDR1 MNHEY and CDR2 SVGAGI come from the germline V gene. Losses at the gene ends were 4 bases for V and 4 bases for J; bases not matched to a gene: 7. Here the CDR3 reads CASSSDRAGNQPQHF. Here the CDR3 DNA reads TGTGCCAGCAGTTCCGACAGGGCAGGGAATCAGCCCCAGCATTTT.